Shown below are 19 T cell receptor beta chains from a single sample sequenced in a study of blood T cell repertoires in COVID-19. TCRdb's table, derived via immunoSEQ multiplex PCR, lists solely in-frame clones and lacks some. The sample shows tens of thousands of clones, about nine tenths of them seen only once. The sequencing sample was made of peripheral blood. The receptors here all came from a man between 65 and 85 years old with active or convalescent COVID-19.

Worth noting for this clone: A read error may account for a junction end that differs from germline. The chain recombines TRBV19 with TRBJ1-4; D remains ambiguous. Germline V lookup: CDR1 LNHDA, CDR2 SQIVND (reference sequence). CDR3 length: 12 residues. The CDR3 is CASTTSGEWPSF. The CDR3 DNA is TGTGCCAGTACCACATCTGGGGAGTGGCCGTCTTTT. Complete variable domain (other parts from reference TRBV19 and TRBJ1-4): DGGITQSPKYLFRKEGQNVTLSCEQNLNHDAMYWYRQDPGQGLRLIYYSQIVNDFQKGDIAEGYSVSREKKESFPLTVTSAQKNPTAFYLCASTTSGEWPSFGSGTQLSVL.

The chain has TRBV28 and TRBJ2-6; D perhaps matches TRBD2 (5 bases). Germline loops: CDR1 MDHEN, CDR2 SYDVKM. Trimming shortened V by 6 bases and J by 1 base, and 10 bases separated the two germline ends. The CDR3 totals 15 residues. The CDR3 here is CASSRTGSGANVLTF. The CDR3 DNA follows: TGTGCCAGCAGCCGAACGGGGTCTGGGGCCAACGTCCTGACTTTC.

V usage is TRBV4-3 and J usage is TRBJ2-4, with 11 bases matching TRBD2. V shed 0 bases and J 2 bases; nucleotides not matched to a gene: 9. Germline V gene sequence: CDR1 LGHNA, CDR2 YSLEER. This CDR3 spans 19 amino acids. CDR3 in DNA: TGCGCCAGCAGCCAAGAAGTGGTAACTAGCGGGGGAACCAAAAACATTCAGTACTTC. This sequence encodes CASSQEVVTSGGTKNIQYF.

The chain combines TRBV7-9 with TRBJ2-3, with 7 bases lining up with TRBD2. This CDR3 comprises 14 residues. The V gene's germline CDR1 is SEHNR and CDR2 FQNEAQ (reference sequence). Losses at the gene ends were 4 bases for V and 4 bases for J; bases not matched to a gene: 5. CDR3 residues: CASSSFGGSDTQYF. In DNA, the CDR3 is TGTGCCAGCAGCTCCTTCGGGGGGTCAGATACGCAGTATTTT.

The chain employs TRBV27 and TRBJ1-2; D unclear. With 2 bases removed from V and 4 bases from J, the gap between germline ends came to 8 bases. The CDR3 spans 13 residues. CDR1 and CDR2 from the germline V gene are MNHEY and SMNVEV (reference sequence). In DNA, the CDR3 is TGTGCCAGCAGTTTACTGTACGGCTATGGCTACACCTTC. Translated: CASSLLYGYGYTF.

The V and J genes are TRBV9 and TRBJ1-2; 8 bases map to TRBD1. The CDR3 spans 14 residues. The V and J ends lost 0 bases and 14 bases, in that order; junction bases with no gene match: 12. The germline V gene encodes CDR1 SGDLS and CDR2 YYNGEE. CDR3 nucleotide sequence: TGTGCCAGCAGCGTAGAATCTTCAGGGGGCCGGGAAACCTTC. Residues: CASSVESSGGRETF.

The chain carries TRBV7-6 and TRBJ2-1, with D perhaps matching TRBD1 (7 bases). Trimming removed 5 bases from V and 6 bases from J, with 32 bases in between. The CDR3 is made up of 20 amino acids. Germline CDR1 SGHVS, CDR2 FNYEAQ. CDR3 sequence (DNA): TGTGCCAGCAGCCCGCGGCAGGGGGGCTCCCGAGAATCCCTTGGCAATGAGCAGTTCTTC. Translation: CASSPRQGGSRESLGNEQFF.

This rearrangement joins TRBV28 to TRBJ2-2; 7 bases are shared with TRBD2. The CDR3 consists of 15 residues. V lost 7 bases, J lost 5 bases, and 10 bases stayed unmatched. Germline V CDR1 and CDR2: MDHEN, SYDVKM. The chain's CDR3 is CASIPGGGRTGELFF. CDR3 bases: TGTGCCAGCATCCCTGGGGGGGGACGGACCGGGGAGCTGTTTTTT. Full variable domain (remainder filled in from reference TRBV28 and TRBJ2-2): DVKVTQSSRYLVKRTGEKVFLECVQDMDHENMFWYRQDPGLGLRLIYFSYDVKMKEKGDIPEGYSVSREKKERFSLILESASTNQTSMYLCASIPGGGRTGELFFGEGSRLTVL.

This clone has a single count. The chain recombines TRBV5-1 with TRBJ1-1; D is unclear. The CDR3 sequence is 13 residues long. V lost 2 bases, J lost 0 bases, and 5 bases lay in between. The germline CDR1 and CDR2 sequences are SGHRS and YFSETQ. CDR3 sequence: CASSFRVNTEAFF. DNA for the CDR3: TGCGCCAGCAGCTTCCGTGTGAACACTGAAGCTTTCTTT.

This chain joins TRBV5-1 and TRBJ1-2; a possible D gene is TRBD1 (5 bases). The CDR3 is 14 residues long. Trimming took 1 base from V and 8 from J, leaving 15 bases between them. Germline values: CDR1 SGHRS, CDR2 YFSETQ. The CDR3 coding sequence is TGCGCCAGCAGCTTGTACCGGGGGGATGACGGCTACACCTTC. Translating gives CASSLYRGDDGYTF. The whole variable domain, remainder taken from reference TRBV5-1 and TRBJ1-2, is KAGVTQTPRYLIKTRGQQVTLSCSPISGHRSVSWYQQTPGQGLQFLFEYFSETQRNKGNFPGRFSGRQFSNSRSEMNVSTLELGDSALYLCASSLYRGDDGYTFGSGTRLTVV.

The chain joins TRBV7-2 to TRBJ1-5; D gene ambiguous. The ends were cut back, 5 bases at V and 2 bases at J, with 13 bases in the middle. In germline, CDR1 is SGHTA, CDR2 FQGNSA. The CDR3 is 15 amino acids. In DNA, the CDR3 is TGTGCCAGCAGCCCCCAGGTTTCCGGCAATCAGCCCCAGCATTTT. Translating gives CASSPQVSGNQPQHF.

The rearrangement links TRBV4-1 to TRBJ2-7, with no clear D. CDR1 MGHRA and CDR2 YSYEKL come from the germline V gene. V was pared by 5 bases and J by 7 bases, with 12 bases between. This CDR3 comprises 12 residues. The DNA for the CDR3 is TGCGCCAGCAGCGTAAGAGGTCGGGAGCAGTACTTC. Amino acid sequence: CASSVRGREQYF.

The rearrangement uses TRBV28 and TRBJ1-2, with unresolved D. Per germline, CDR1 MDHEN and CDR2 SYDVKM. The V end lost 9 bases, the J end lost 2 bases, and 10 bases lay between the germline ends. The CDR3 contains 12 residues. CDR3 loop: CASTTVNYGYTF. Written as DNA, the CDR3 is TGTGCCAGTACTACGGTCAACTATGGCTACACCTTC.

V gene TRBV19 combines with J gene TRBJ1-5; D ambiguous. With 3 bases removed from V and 1 base from J, the gap between germline ends came to 13 bases. CDR3 length: 16 amino acids. Per the germline V gene, CDR1 is LNHDA and CDR2 is SQIVND (reference sequence). The CDR3 bases are TGTGCCAGTAGTATCCTGTTAGGGAGGAGCAATCAGCCCCAGCATTTT. As protein: CASSILLGRSNQPQHF.

The J gene is TRBJ2-5, the V gene TRBV13; 11 nucleotides line up with TRBD2. Germline V gives CDR1 PRHDT, CDR2 FYEKMQ (reference sequence). The CDR3 is 15 amino acids. With 4 bases clipped from V and 5 bases from J, the junction kept 6 bases outside the gene matches. The CDR3 nucleotides are TGTGCCAGCAGCTATAGCGGGAGGGCGGGGGAGACCCAGTACTTC. Amino acids: CASSYSGRAGETQYF. Full variable domain (missing parts from reference TRBV13 and TRBJ2-5): AAGVIQSPRHLIKEKRETATLKCYPIPRHDTVYWYQQGPGQDPQFLISFYEKMQSDKGSIPDRFSAQQFSDYHSELNMSSLELGDSALYFCASSYSGRAGETQYFGPGTRLLVL.

V gene TRBV7-3 combines with J gene TRBJ2-1; weak D call: TRBD2 (6 bases). The CDR3 loop spans 16 amino acids. Trimming removed 5 bases at V and 0 bases at J, with 14 bases between. The V gene's germline CDR1 is SGHTA and CDR2 FQGTGA. CDR3: CASSPLTGSSYNEQFF. CDR3 in DNA: TGTGCCAGCAGCCCCCTTACCGGGAGCTCCTACAATGAGCAGTTCTTC.

This clone was observed once. The rearrangement uses TRBV28 and TRBJ1-6; the match to TRBD1 covers 9 bases. The J segment lost 7 bases and the V segment lost 8 bases, leaving 6 bases of the junction unmatched. There are 14 residues in the CDR3. Germline assignment: CDR1 MDHEN and CDR2 SYDVKM. The CDR3 sequence is CASVQGQGNSPLHF. In DNA, the CDR3 is TGTGCCAGCGTACAAGGACAGGGGAATTCACCCCTCCACTTT.

On this clone: Different DNA sequences within this sample yield the same CDR3. The V and J genes are TRBV7-2 and TRBJ2-1, with D uncertain. Looked up from germline, CDR1 is SGHTA and CDR2 is FQGNSA. The CDR3 runs to 13 residues. V lost 1 base, J lost 7 bases, and 8 bases lay in between. The CDR3 sequence is CASSLGLHNEQFF. The CDR3 DNA sequence: TGTGCCAGCAGCTTAGGACTTCATAATGAGCAGTTCTTC.

The V and J genes are TRBV4-1 and TRBJ2-3; 12 nucleotides match TRBD2. J lost 3 bases, V lost 4 bases, and 2 bases had no gene match. Per the germline V gene, CDR1 is MGHRA and CDR2 is YSYEKL. The CDR3 is 15 amino acids. CDR3 bases: TGCGCCAGCAGCCGACTAGCGGGAGTAACAGATACGCAGTATTTT. It specifies CASSRLAGVTDTQYF.